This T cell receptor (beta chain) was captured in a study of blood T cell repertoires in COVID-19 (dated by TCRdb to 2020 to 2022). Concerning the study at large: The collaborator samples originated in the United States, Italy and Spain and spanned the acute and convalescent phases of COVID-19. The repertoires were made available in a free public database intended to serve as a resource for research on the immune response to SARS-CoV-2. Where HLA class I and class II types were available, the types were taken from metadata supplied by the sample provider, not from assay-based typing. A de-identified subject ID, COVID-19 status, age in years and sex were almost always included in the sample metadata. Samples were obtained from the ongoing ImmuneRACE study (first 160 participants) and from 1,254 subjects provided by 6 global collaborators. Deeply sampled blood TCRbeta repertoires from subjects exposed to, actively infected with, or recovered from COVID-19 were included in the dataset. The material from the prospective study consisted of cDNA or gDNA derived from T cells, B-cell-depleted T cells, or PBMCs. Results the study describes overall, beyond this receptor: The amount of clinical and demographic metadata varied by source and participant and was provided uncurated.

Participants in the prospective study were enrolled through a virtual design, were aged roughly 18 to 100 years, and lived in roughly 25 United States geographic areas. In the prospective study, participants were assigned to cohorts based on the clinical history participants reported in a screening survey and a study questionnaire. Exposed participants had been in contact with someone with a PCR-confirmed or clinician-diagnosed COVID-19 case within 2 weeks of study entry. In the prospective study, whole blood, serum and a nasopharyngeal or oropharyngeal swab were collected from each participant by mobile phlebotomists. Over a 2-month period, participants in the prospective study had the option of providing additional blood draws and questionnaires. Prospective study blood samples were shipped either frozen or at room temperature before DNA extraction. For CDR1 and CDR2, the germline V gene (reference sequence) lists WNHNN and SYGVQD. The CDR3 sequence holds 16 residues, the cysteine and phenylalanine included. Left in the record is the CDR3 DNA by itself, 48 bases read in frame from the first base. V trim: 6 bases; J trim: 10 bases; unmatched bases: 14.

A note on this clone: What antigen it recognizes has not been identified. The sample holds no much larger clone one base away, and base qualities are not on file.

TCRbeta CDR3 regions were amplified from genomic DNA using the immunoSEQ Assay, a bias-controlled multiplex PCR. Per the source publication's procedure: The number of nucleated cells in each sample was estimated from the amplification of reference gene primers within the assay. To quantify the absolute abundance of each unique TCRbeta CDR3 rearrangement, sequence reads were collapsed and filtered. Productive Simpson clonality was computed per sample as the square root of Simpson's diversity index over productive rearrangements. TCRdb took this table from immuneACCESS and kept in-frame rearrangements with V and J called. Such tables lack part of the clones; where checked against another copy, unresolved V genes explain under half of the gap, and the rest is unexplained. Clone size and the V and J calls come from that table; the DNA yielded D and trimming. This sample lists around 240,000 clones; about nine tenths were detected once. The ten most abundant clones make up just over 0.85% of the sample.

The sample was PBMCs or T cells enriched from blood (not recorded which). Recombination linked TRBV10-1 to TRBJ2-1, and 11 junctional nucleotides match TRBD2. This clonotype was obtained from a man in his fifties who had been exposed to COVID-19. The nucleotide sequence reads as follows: TGCGCCAGCAGCCCCATAGCGGGAGGGCCCGAGGAAGAGCAGTTCTTC. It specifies CASSPIAGGPEEEQFF.